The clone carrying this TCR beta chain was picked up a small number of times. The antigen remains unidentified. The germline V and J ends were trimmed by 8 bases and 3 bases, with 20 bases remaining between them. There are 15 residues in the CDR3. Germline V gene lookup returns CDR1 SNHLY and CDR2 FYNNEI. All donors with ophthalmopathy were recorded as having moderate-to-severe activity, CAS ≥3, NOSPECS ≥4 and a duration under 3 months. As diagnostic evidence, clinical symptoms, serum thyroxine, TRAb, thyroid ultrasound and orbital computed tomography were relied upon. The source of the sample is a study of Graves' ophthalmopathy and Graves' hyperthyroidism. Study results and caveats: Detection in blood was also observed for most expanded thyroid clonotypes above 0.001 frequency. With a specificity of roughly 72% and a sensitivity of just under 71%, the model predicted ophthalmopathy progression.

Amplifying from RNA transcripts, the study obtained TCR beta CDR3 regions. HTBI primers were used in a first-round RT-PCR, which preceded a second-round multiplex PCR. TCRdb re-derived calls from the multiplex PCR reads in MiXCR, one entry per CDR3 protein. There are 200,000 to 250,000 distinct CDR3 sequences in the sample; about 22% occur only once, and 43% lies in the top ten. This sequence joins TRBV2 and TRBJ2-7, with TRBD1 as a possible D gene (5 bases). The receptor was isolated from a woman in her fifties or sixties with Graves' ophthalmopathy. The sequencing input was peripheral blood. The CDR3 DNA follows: TGTGCCAGCCAAAAGGACAATTTTTCGGGCTACGAGCAGTACTTC. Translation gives CASQKDNFSGYEQYF. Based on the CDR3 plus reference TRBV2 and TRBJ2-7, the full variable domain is EPEVTQTPSHQVTQMGQEVILRCVPISNHLYFYWYRQILGQKVEFLVSFYNNEISEKSEIFDDQFSVERPDGSNFTLKIRSTKLEDSAMYFCASQKDNFSGYEQYFGPGTRLTVT.